This entry concerns a single TCR beta chain. The data belong to a study of blood T cell repertoires in COVID-19. In the study overall: Some COVID-19 samples were acute and others convalescent; all came from the United States, Italy and Spain. Nucleic acid was either cDNA or gDNA, and it came from T cells, B-cell-depleted T cells, or PBMCs.

Original handling: Counts of nucleated cells, estimated from reference gene primer amplification, were obtained. The table came from immunoSEQ multiplex PCR; TCRdb's copy has only in-frame clones and leaves some out. The V and J calls and the clone size are those of that table, but D and trimming were determined from the DNA. This table holds under 200,000 clones, approximately 86% found once. The trim removed 1 base at V and 7 bases at J, leaving 7 bases unmatched. From germline, CDR1 is SGHTA and CDR2 FQGNSA. This CDR3 has 16 residues. J is TRBJ2-2 and V is TRBV7-2, with 9 nucleotides matching TRBD2. The TCR sequence derives from a woman aged 80 or older with acute or convalescent COVID-19. Sample: peripheral blood. The CDR3 sequence is CASSLVGGRAGGELFF. DNA for the CDR3: TGTGCCAGCAGCTTAGTTGGCGGGAGGGCCGGCGGGGAGCTGTTTTTT.